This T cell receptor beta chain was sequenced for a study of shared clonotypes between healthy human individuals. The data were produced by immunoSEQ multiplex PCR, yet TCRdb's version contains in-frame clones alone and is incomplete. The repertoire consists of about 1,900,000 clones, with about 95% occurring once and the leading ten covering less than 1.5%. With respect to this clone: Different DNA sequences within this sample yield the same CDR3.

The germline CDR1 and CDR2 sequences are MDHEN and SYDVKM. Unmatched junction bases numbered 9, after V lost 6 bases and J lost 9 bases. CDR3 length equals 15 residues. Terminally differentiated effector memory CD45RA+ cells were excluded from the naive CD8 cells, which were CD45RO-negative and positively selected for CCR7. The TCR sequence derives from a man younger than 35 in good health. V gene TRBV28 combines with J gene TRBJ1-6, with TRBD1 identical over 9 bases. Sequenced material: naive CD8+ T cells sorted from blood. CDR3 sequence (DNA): TGTGCCAGCAGCCTGGACAGGGGAGTAGGTTCACCCCTCCACTTT. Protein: CASSLDRGVGSPLHF.